This T cell receptor beta chain was sequenced in a study of tumour-infiltrating T cells in Burkitt lymphoma. Across the study: The Burkitt lymphoma cohort spanned all epidemiological subtypes. Productive clonality predicted overall and progression-free survival. Study outcomes and limitations: Several public clonotypes recurred in numerous Burkitt lymphoma patients.

Libraries were prepared by immunoSEQ multiplex PCR; TCRdb keeps only in-frame clonotypes and omits some of them. This table has roughly 2,500 clones, roughly 15% appearing once. This clone showed up just once. The antigen remains undetermined. The V end lost 4 bases, the J end lost 7 bases, and 28 bases lay between the germline ends. The CDR3 loop spans 18 amino acids. Per germline, CDR1 MNHNS and CDR2 SASEGT. Specimen: tumor tissue. This sequence joins TRBV6-1 and TRBJ1-2, with D perhaps matching TRBD1 (5 bases). This sequence was found in a human donor with Burkitt lymphoma. CDR3: CASSGGRQAGDFIGGYTF. The CDR3, as DNA: TGTGCCAGCAGTGGGGGACGGCAGGCGGGGGATTTTATAGGTGGCTACACCTTC.